This TCR beta chain is drawn from a study of high-grade serous ovarian cancer treatment subgroups. Study-level background: Samples averaged about 15,000 reads and about 7,100 unique TCR beta rearrangements.

Tumor samples were taken before definitive surgery or chemotherapy. Repertoires were generated with immunoSEQ multiplex PCR, while TCRdb's copy carries only in-frame clones and drops some. There are around 9,300 clones in the sample; about 70% occur only once, and about 6% lies in the top ten. This clone was seen a handful of times. Germline V gene sequence: CDR1 SNHLY, CDR2 FYNNEI. CDR3 length equals 13 residues. Deletions cut 8 bases from V and 0 bases from J, with 11 bases between. The chain is built from TRBV2 and TRBJ2-7; D remains unclear. The TCR originated in a human donor with high-grade serous ovarian cancer. The material sequenced was tumor tissue. In DNA, the CDR3 is TGTGCCAGCGTACCAGCTCTCTCCTACGAGCAGTACTTC. It specifies CASVPALSYEQYF.